Listed here are 10 T cell receptor beta chains from one sample, sequenced in a study of cytomegalovirus exposure and HLA in healthy donors. Primers: 60 Vbeta forward and 13 Jbeta reverse. The data were produced by immunoSEQ multiplex PCR, yet TCRdb's version contains in-frame clones alone and is incomplete. The table lists 110,000 to 150,000 clones, roughly 76% of them singletons, with 1.2% in the top ten. Source material: PBMCs. These receptors all come from a female donor in good health and CMV-seronegative.

In this sample, this clone turned up a few times. V is TRBV6-5 and J is TRBJ2-1, with D maybe TRBD1 (5 bases). This CDR3 spans 12 amino acids. Germline loops: CDR1 MNHEY, CDR2 SVGAGI. With 6 bases removed from V and 8 bases from J, the gap between germline ends came to 11 bases. CDR3 amino acids: CASSPQGDEQFF. Written as DNA, the CDR3 is TGTGCCAGCAGCCCGCAGGGTGATGAGCAGTTCTTC.

The chain combines TRBV29-1 with TRBJ2-5, with a weak D call TRBD2 (6 bases). The CDR3 length is 12 residues. V was pared by 6 bases and J by 3 bases, with 11 bases between. CDR1 SQVTM and CDR2 ANQGSEA come from the germline V gene. DNA of the CDR3: TGCAGCGTCATCGGAGGGGAAGAGACCCAGTACTTC. Translated, it gives CSVIGGEETQYF.

V is TRBV7-9 and J is TRBJ2-1, with 8 bases aligning to TRBD1. V lost 4 bases to trimming and J lost 3 bases; unmatched junction nucleotides: 5. From germline, CDR1 is SEHNR and CDR2 FQNEAQ (reference sequence). The CDR3 has 15 residues. The CDR3 protein is CASSSGTGGYNEQFF. CDR3 DNA sequence: TGTGCCAGCAGCTCCGGGACAGGAGGCTACAATGAGCAGTTCTTC.

The rearrangement joins TRBV29-1 to TRBJ1-3, with D unclear. This CDR3 region has 15 residues. Germline loops: CDR1 SQVTM, CDR2 ANQGSEA. V lost 4 bases and J 0 bases, leaving 13 bases between the germline ends. The CDR3, as DNA: TGCAGCGTTGCGGGTTCCAGCATCTCTGGAAACACCATATATTTT. Translating it yields CSVAGSSISGNTIYF.

The V call is TRBV9, the J call TRBJ2-3; 7 bases are a match to TRBD2. This CDR3 comprises 14 residues. V shed 0 bases and J 6 bases; nucleotides not matched to a gene: 4. Germline V CDR1 and CDR2: SGDLS, YYNGEE. CDR3 coding DNA: TGTGCCAGCAGCGTAGGGGGGGGGTCTGATACGCAGTATTTT. Its translation: CASSVGGGSDTQYF.

This clone was observed a handful of times. This CDR3 reads CASSPPGGSGNTIYF. CDR3 nucleotide sequence: TGTGCCAGCAGCCCGCCTGGAGGATCTGGAAACACCATATATTTT. V is TRBV28 and J is TRBJ1-3; D uncertain. This CDR3 has 15 amino acids. V shed 6 bases and J shed 1 base, with 13 bases lying between them. Germline CDR1 and CDR2: MDHEN and SYDVKM.

DNA of the CDR3: TGTGCCACCCCCCCCGCAGGGATCCACAATGAGCAGTTCTTC. Its protein is CATPPAGIHNEQFF. J is TRBJ2-1 and V is TRBV6-5, with D tentatively TRBD1 (5 bases). V lost 10 bases and J 5 bases, leaving 18 bases between the germline ends. This CDR3 contains 14 residues. The V gene's germline CDR1 is MNHEY and CDR2 SVGAGI.

This chain joins TRBV2 and TRBJ2-3; 7 nucleotides align to TRBD1. Germline V lookup: CDR1 SNHLY, CDR2 FYNNEI. The CDR3 is made up of 14 amino acids. After removal of 5 bases from V and 6 bases from J, the junction contained 8 bases not matched to a gene. CDR3 amino acids: CASSRLDRVDTQYF. The CDR3 DNA follows: TGTGCCAGCAGTCGATTAGACAGGGTTGATACGCAGTATTTT.

The V gene is TRBV5-6, the J gene TRBJ2-1, with D maybe TRBD2 (5 bases). The CDR3 covers 13 residues. Per the germline V gene, CDR1 is SGHDT and CDR2 is YYEEEE. The germline V and J ends were trimmed by 5 bases and 6 bases, with 12 bases remaining between them. The chain's CDR3 is CASRSLAGNEQFF. The CDR3 region has the DNA TGTGCCAGCAGATCACTGGCGGGCAATGAGCAGTTCTTC.

The rearrangement joins TRBV28 to TRBJ2-3, with 8 bases aligning to TRBD2. Per the germline V gene, CDR1 is MDHEN and CDR2 is SYDVKM. Germline trimming cut 7 bases from V and 2 bases from J; bases unmatched to any gene: 20. This CDR3 comprises 19 residues. The CDR3 coding sequence is TGTGCCAGCACCCCGTCCCCAGGGTCGGGACTAGGGATCACAGATACGCAGTATTTT. Protein sequence: CASTPSPGSGLGITDTQYF.